This T cell receptor beta chain emerged from a study of T cells in Graves' hyperthyroidism and ophthalmopathy. RNA transcripts yielded amplified TCR beta CDR3 regions. The TCR CDR3 was amplified in a first-round RT-PCR using the HTBI primer set. Each CDR3 protein is one row after TCRdb ran MiXCR on the multiplex PCR reads. This table has about 96,000 distinct CDR3 sequences, just over 50% appearing once. This clonotype was found many times. Patients counted as stable if ophthalmopathy did not develop within 18 months. Fresh peripheral blood, roughly 10 ml of it, supplied the PBMCs. The CDR3 covers 14 residues. The germline gives CDR1 MNHEY, CDR2 SVGAGI. Trimming pared 5 bases from V and 5 bases from J, leaving 12 bases between.

The material sequenced was blood. V usage is TRBV6-5 and J usage is TRBJ2-2; no clear D. The receptor was derived from a woman aged 40 to 50 with Graves' hyperthyroidism. The CDR3 spells CASSPRAGTGELFF. CDR3 coding DNA: TGTGCCAGCAGTCCCCGGGCCGGAACCGGGGAGCTGTTTTTT.